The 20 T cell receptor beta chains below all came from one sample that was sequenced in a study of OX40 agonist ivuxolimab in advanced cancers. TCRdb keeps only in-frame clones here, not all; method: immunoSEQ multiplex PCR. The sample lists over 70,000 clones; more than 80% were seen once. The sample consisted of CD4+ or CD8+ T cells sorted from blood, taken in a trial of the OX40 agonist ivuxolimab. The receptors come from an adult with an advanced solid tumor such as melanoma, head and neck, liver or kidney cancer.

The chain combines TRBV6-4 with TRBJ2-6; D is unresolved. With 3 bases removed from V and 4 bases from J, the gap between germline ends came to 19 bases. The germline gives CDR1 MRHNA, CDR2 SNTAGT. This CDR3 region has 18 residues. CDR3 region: CASSEVAGAAGGANVLTF. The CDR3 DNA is TGTGCCAGCAGTGAAGTGGCAGGAGCCGCTGGAGGGGCCAACGTCCTGACTTTC.

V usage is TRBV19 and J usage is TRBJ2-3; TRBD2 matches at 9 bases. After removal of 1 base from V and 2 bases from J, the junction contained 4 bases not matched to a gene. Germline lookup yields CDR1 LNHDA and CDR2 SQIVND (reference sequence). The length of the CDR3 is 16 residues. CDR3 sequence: CASSIVGTSLTDTQYF. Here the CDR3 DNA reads TGTGCCAGTAGTATAGTTGGGACTAGCCTCACAGATACGCAGTATTTT.

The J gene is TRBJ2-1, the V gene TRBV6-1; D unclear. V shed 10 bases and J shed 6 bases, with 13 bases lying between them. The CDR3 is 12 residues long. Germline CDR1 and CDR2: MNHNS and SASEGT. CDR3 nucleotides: TGTGCCACCTCGGCTCCCACCAATGAGCAGTTCTTC. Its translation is CATSAPTNEQFF.

This CDR3 is CASSPGGQQYF. DNA for the CDR3: TGTGCCAGCAGCCCAGGCGGGCAGCAGTACTTC. The V and J genes are TRBV7-9 and TRBJ2-7; maybe TRBD2 (5 bases). Trimming took 5 bases from V and 8 from J, leaving 10 bases between them. The CDR3 has 11 residues. Germline CDR1 is SEHNR and CDR2 is FQNEAQ (reference sequence). Using reference TRBV7-9 and TRBJ2-7 for the parts outside the CDR3, the full variable domain is DTGVSQNPRHKITKRGQNVTFRCDPISEHNRLYWYRQTLGQGPEFLTYFQNEAQLEKSRLLSDRFSAERPKGSFSTLEIQRTEQGDSAMYLCASSPGGQQYFGPGTRLTVT.

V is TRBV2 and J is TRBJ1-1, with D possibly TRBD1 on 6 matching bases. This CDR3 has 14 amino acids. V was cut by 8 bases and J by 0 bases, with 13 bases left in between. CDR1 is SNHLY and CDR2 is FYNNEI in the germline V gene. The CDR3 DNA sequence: TGTGCCAGCGTCCGACAGGCGGTGAACACTGAAGCTTTCTTT. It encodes CASVRQAVNTEAFF.

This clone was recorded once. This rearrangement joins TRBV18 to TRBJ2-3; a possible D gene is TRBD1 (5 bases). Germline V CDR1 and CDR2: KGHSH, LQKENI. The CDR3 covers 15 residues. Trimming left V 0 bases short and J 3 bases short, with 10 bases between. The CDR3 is CASSPPSRATDTQYF. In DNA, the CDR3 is TGTGCCAGCTCACCACCTAGCAGGGCGACAGATACGCAGTATTTT.

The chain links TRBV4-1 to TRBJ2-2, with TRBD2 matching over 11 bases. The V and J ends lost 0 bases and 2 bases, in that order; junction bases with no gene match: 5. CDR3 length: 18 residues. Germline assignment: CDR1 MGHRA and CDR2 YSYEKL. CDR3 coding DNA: TGCGCCAGCAGCCAAGATCCACTAGCGGGAGTAAACACCGGGGAGCTGTTTTTT. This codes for CASSQDPLAGVNTGELFF.

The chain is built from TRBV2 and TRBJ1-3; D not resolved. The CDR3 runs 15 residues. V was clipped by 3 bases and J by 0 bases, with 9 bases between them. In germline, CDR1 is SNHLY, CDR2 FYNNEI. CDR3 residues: CASSDRIISGNTIYF. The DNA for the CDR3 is TGTGCCAGCAGTGATAGGATTATCTCTGGAAACACCATATATTTT.

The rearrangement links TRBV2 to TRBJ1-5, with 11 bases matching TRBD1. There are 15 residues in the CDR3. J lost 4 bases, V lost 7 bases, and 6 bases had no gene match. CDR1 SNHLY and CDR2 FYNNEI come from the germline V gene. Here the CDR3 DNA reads TGTGCCAGCAAGGGACAGGGGGTTCGGAATCAGCCCCAGCATTTT. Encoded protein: CASKGQGVRNQPQHF.

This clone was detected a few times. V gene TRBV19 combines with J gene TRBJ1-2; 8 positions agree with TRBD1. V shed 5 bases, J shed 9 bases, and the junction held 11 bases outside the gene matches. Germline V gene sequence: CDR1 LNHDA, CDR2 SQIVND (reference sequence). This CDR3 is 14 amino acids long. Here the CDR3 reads CASSSSGQGRRYTF. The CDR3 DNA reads TGTGCCAGTAGTTCCTCCGGACAGGGCAGGCGCTACACCTTC. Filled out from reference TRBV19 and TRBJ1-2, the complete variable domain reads DGGITQSPKYLFRKEGQNVTLSCEQNLNHDAMYWYRQDPGQGLRLIYYSQIVNDFQKGDIAEGYSVSREKKESFPLTVTSAQKNPTAFYLCASSSSGQGRRYTFGSGTRLTVV.

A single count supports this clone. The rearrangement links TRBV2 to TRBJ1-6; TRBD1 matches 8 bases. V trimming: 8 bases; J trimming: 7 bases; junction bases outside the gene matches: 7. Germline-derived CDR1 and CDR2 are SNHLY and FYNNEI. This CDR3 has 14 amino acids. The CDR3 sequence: CASCGQGWNSPLHF. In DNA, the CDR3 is TGTGCCAGCTGCGGACAGGGTTGGAATTCACCCCTCCACTTT.

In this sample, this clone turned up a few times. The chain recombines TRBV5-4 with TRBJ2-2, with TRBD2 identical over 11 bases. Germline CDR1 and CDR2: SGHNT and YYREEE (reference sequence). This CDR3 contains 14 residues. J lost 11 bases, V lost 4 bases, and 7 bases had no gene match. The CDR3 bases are TGTGCCAGCAGCCCCCGACTAGCGGGGAATGAGCTGTTTTTT. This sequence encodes CASSPRLAGNELFF.

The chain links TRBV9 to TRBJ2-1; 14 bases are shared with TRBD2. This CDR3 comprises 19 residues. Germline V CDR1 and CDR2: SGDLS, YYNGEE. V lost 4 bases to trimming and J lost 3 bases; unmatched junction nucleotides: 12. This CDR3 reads CASSPAPGLAGAIYNEQFF. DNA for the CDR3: TGTGCCAGCAGCCCGGCCCCGGGACTAGCGGGAGCTATCTACAATGAGCAGTTCTTC.

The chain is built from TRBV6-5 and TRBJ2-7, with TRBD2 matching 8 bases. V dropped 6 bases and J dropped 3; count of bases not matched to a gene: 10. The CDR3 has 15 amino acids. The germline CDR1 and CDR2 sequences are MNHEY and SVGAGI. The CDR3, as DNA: TGTGCCAGCAGGAGCCCTCGCGGGGGGCTCTACGAGCAGTACTTC. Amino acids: CASRSPRGGLYEQYF.

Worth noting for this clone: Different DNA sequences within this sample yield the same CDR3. In DNA form, the CDR3 reads TGTGCCAGCAGTGAACAAGGGATGAATGAGCAGTTCTTC. This encodes CASSEQGMNEQFF. The rearrangement uses TRBV2 and TRBJ2-1; D unclear. The CDR3 runs to 13 residues. Trimming stripped 2 bases from V and 7 bases from J, with 9 bases between. Germline V gene data show CDR1 as SNHLY and CDR2 as FYNNEI.

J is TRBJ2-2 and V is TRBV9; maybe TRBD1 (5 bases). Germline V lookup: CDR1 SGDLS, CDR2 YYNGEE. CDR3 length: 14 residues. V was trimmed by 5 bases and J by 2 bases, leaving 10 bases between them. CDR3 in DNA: TGTGCCAGCAGTGAACAGGTTAACACCGGGGAGCTGTTTTTT. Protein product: CASSEQVNTGELFF. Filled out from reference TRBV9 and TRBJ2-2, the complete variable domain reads DSGVTQTPKHLITATGQRVTLRCSPRSGDLSVYWYQQSLDQGLQFLIQYYNGEERAKGNILERFSAQQFPDLHSELNLSSLELGDSALYFCASSEQVNTGELFFGEGSRLTVL.

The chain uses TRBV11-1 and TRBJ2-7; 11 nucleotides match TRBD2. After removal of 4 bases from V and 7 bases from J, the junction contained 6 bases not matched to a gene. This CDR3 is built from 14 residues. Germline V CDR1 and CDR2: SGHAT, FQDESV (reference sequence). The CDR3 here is CASSSLAGVSEQYF. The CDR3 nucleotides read TGTGCCAGCAGCTCACTAGCGGGAGTGAGTGAGCAGTACTTC.

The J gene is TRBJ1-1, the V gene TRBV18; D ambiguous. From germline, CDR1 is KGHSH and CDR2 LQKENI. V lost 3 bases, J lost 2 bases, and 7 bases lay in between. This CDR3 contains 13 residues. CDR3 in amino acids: CASSPFHNTEAFF. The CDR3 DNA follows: TGTGCCAGCTCACCTTTTCATAACACTGAAGCTTTCTTT.

Written as DNA, the CDR3 is TGCGCCAGCAGACTAGCGGATAGCACAGATACGCAGTATTTT. This codes for CASRLADSTDTQYF. This chain connects TRBV5-1 to TRBJ2-3, with TRBD2 matching 8 bases. V shed 5 bases, J shed 0 bases, and the junction held 2 bases outside the gene matches. Germline V lookup: CDR1 SGHRS, CDR2 YFSETQ. This CDR3 contains 14 residues.

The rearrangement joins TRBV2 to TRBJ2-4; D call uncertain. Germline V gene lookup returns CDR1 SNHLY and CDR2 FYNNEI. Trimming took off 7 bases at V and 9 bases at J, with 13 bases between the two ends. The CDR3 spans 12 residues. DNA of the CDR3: TGTGCCAGCATGGGGATAAATGGCATTCAGTACTTC. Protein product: CASMGINGIQYF.